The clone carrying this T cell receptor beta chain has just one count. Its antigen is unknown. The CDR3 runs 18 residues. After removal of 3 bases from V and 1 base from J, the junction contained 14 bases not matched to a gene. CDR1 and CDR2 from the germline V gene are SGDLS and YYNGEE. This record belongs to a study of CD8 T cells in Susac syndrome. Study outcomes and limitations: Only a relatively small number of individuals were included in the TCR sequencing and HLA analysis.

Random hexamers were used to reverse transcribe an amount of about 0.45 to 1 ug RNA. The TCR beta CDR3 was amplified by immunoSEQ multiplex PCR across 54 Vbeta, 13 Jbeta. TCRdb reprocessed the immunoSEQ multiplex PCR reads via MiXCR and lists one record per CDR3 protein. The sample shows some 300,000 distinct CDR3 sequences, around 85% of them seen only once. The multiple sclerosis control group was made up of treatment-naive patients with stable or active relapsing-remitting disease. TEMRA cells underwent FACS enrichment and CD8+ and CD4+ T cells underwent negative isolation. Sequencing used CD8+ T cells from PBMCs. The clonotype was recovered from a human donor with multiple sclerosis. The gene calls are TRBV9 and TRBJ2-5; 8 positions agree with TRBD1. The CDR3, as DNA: TGTGCCAGCAGCGGTAGCCAGGGGGCCCCGTTCCCCCAAGAGACCCAGTACTTC. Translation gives CASSGSQGAPFPQETQYF.